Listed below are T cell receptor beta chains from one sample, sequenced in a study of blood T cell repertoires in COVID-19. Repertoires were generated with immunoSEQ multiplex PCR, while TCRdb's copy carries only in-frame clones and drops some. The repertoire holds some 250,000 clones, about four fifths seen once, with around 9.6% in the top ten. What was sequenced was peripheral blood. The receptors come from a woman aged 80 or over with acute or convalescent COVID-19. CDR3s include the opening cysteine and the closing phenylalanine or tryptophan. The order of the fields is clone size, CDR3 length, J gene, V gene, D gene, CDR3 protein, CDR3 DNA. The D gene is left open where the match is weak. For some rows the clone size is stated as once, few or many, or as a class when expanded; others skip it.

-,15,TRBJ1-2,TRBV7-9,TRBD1,CASSLPMTGTYGYTF,TGTGCCAGCAGCTTGCCAATGACAGGGACCTATGGCTACACCTTC
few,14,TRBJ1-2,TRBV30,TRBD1,CAWMYETGDYGYTF,TGTGCCTGGATGTATGAGACAGGGGACTATGGCTACACCTTC
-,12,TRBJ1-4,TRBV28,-,CASSPRREKLFF,TGTGCCAGCAGTCCCCGGAGGGAAAAACTGTTTTTT
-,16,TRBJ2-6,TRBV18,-,CASSSSAASGANVLTF,TGTGCCAGCTCATCTTCGGCGGCCTCTGGGGCCAACGTCCTGACTTTC
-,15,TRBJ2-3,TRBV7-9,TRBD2,CASSTSGGASDTQYF,TGTGCCAGCAGTACTAGCGGGGGGGCATCGGATACGCAGTATTTT
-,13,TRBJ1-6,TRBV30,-,CAWSRIGGSPLHF,TGTGCCTGGAGTCGGATCGGAGGCTCACCCCTCCACTTT
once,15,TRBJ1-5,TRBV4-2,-,CASSQSSPGDQPQHF,TGTGCCAGCAGCCAATCTTCTCCCGGGGATCAGCCCCAGCATTTT
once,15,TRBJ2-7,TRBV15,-,CATSTWGGNSYEQYF,TGTGCCACCAGCACCTGGGGCGGCAACTCCTACGAGCAGTACTTC
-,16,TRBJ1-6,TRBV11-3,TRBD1,CASSQYGTVRGSPLHF,TGTGCCAGCAGCCAATATGGGACAGTTCGGGGGTCACCCCTCCACTTT
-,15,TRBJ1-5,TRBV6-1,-,CASSEFRISNQPQHF,TGTGCCAGCAGTGAATTCAGGATTAGCAATCAGCCCCAGCATTTT
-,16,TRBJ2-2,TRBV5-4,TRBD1,CASSSRTGVLTGELFF,TGTGCCAGCAGCAGCCGGACAGGGGTTCTGACCGGGGAGCTGTTTTTT
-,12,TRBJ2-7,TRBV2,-,CASSDDGYEQYF,TGTGCCAGCAGTGATGACGGGTACGAGCAGTACTTC
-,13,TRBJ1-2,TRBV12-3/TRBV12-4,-,CASRRQEDYGYTF,TGTGCCAGCAGGCGACAGGAGGACTATGGCTACACCTTC
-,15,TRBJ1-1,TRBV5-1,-,CASSLRGQLNTEAFF,TGCGCCAGCAGCTTGCGAGGACAACTGAACACTGAAGCTTTCTTT
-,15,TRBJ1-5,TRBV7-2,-,CASSLAGGANQPQHF,TGTGCCAGCAGCTTGGCTGGGGGCGCCAATCAGCCCCAGCATTTT
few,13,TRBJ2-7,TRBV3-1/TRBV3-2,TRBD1,CASSQGQTYEQYF,TGTGCCAGCAGCCAGGGACAGACGTACGAGCAGTACTTC
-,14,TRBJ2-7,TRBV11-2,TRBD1,CASTSGTGTYEQYF,TGTGCCAGCACCTCCGGGACAGGGACCTACGAGCAGTACTTC
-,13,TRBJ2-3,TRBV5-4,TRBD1,CASTQTGADTQYF,TGTGCCAGCACCCAGACAGGGGCAGATACGCAGTATTTT
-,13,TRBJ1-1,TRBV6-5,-,CASIQGAYTEAFF,TGTGCCAGCATACAGGGTGCCTACACTGAAGCTTTCTTT
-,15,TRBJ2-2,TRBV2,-,CASSEALRSTGELFF,TGTGCCAGCAGTGAAGCGCTTCGCAGCACCGGGGAGCTGTTTTTT
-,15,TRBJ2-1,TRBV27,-,CASSFIGPRGDEQFF,TGTGCCAGCAGCTTTATCGGGCCGCGGGGCGATGAGCAGTTCTTC
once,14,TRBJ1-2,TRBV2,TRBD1,CASSRQGQNYGYTF,TGTGCCAGCAGCCGACAGGGTCAGAACTATGGCTACACCTTC
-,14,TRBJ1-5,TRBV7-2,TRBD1,CASSYRDRDHPQHF,TGTGCCAGCAGCTACCGGGACAGGGATCATCCCCAGCATTTT
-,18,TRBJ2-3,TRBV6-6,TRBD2,CASTRSSASGGPTDTQYF,TGTGCCAGCACTCGTTCGTCCGCTAGCGGGGGGCCCACAGATACGCAGTATTTT
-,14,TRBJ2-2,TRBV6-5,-,CASSRDSITGELFF,TGTGCCAGCAGTCGGGACTCTATAACCGGGGAGCTGTTTTTT
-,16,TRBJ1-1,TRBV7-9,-,CASSQTTGIVNTEAFF,TGTGCCAGCAGCCAGACGACGGGAATAGTGAACACTGAAGCTTTCTTT
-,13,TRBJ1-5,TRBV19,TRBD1,CASRGQHNQPQHF,TGTGCCAGCCGGGGACAGCACAATCAGCCCCAGCATTTT
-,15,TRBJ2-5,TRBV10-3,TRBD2,CAIRGTSGAQETQYF,TGTGCCATCAGAGGGACTAGCGGGGCACAAGAGACCCAGTACTTC
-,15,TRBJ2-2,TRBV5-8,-,CASRLRGTNTGELFF,TGTGCCAGCAGGTTACGGGGGACGAACACCGGGGAGCTGTTTTTT
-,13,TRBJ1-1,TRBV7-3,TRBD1,CASSSDRGTEAFF,TGTGCCAGCAGCTCGGACAGGGGGACTGAAGCTTTCTTT
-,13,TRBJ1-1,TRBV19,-,CASSTSQYTEAFF,TGTGCCAGTAGTACTTCACAGTACACTGAAGCTTTCTTT
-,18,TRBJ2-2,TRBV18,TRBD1,CASSPIPGTGVNTGELFF,TGTGCCAGCTCACCCATCCCCGGGACAGGGGTTAACACCGGGGAGCTGTTTTTT
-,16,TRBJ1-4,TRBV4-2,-,CASSQDHGAPNEKLFF,TGTGCCAGCAGCCAAGATCATGGGGCTCCTAATGAAAAACTGTTTTTT
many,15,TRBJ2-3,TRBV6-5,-,CASSYTQGSSYTQYF,TGTGCCAGCAGTTACACCCAGGGAAGTTCATATACGCAGTATTTT
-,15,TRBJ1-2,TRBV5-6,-,CASSLLHRALYGYTF,TGTGCCAGCAGCCTGTTACATAGAGCGCTCTATGGCTACACCTTC
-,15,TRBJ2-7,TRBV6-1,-,CASSEEGVPFHEQYF,TGTGCCAGCAGTGAAGAGGGGGTTCCTTTTCACGAGCAGTACTTC
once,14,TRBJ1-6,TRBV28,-,CASSFGQFNSPLHF,TGTGCCAGCAGTTTTGGACAGTTTAATTCACCCCTCCACTTT
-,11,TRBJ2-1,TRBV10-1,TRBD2,CASSAGREQFF,TGCGCCAGCAGTGCTGGGAGGGAACAGTTCTTC
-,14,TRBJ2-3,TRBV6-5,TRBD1,CASSRGQGADTQYF,TGTGCCAGCAGTAGAGGACAGGGGGCAGATACGCAGTATTTT
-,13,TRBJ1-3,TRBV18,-,CASSPGPGNTIYF,TGTGCCAGCTCACCAGGGCCCGGAAACACCATATATTTT
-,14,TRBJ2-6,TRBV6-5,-,CASRAGTGANVLTF,TGTGCCAGCCGCGCGGGGACTGGGGCCAACGTCCTGACTTTC
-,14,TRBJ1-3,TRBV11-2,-,CASSPARVGNTIYF,TGTGCCAGCAGCCCGGCCCGGGTAGGAAACACCATATATTTT
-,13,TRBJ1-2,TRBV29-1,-,CSVAGGGAEGYTF,TGCAGCGTTGCGGGTGGAGGGGCTGAGGGCTACACCTTC
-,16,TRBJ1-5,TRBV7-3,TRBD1,CASSPPGTGIGQPQHF,TGTGCCAGCAGCCCCCCCGGGACAGGGATCGGGCAGCCCCAGCATTTT
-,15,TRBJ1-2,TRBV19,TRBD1,CASRLQGNPNYGYTF,TGTGCCAGTAGGCTACAGGGGAACCCTAACTATGGCTACACCTTC